The T cell receptor beta chain under discussion was sequenced for a study of blood T cell repertoires in COVID-19. On the study more broadly: Acute and convalescent COVID-19 samples came from the United States, Italy and Spain. The cDNA or gDNA used as material had been derived from T cells, B-cell-depleted T cells, or PBMCs.

Trimming took 7 bases from V and 5 from J; bases not matched to a gene: 7. From germline, CDR1 is SNHLY and CDR2 FYNNEI. This CDR3 region has 13 residues. Per the original data handling: Researchers report that nucleated cell counts were estimated from reference gene primer amplification. TCRdb keeps only in-frame clones here, not all; method: immunoSEQ multiplex PCR. V, J and clone size are taken as reported in that table, and D and trimming were inferred from the DNA itself. The sample records roughly 250,000 clones, about 80% being singletons. The sequence was obtained from a woman older than 75 with acute or convalescent COVID-19. Sequencing was performed on peripheral blood. J is TRBJ1-1 and V is TRBV2, with 7 positions matching TRBD1. The CDR3 coding sequence is TGTGCCAGCATTCAGGGGGAAAAGACTGAAGCTTTCTTT. Its protein is CASIQGEKTEAFF. The full variable domain, completed using reference TRBV2 and TRBJ1-1, is EPEVTQTPSHQVTQMGQEVILRCVPISNHLYFYWYRQILGQKVEFLVSFYNNEISEKSEIFDDQFSVERPDGSNFTLKIRSTKLEDSAMYFCASIQGEKTEAFFGQGTRLTVV.